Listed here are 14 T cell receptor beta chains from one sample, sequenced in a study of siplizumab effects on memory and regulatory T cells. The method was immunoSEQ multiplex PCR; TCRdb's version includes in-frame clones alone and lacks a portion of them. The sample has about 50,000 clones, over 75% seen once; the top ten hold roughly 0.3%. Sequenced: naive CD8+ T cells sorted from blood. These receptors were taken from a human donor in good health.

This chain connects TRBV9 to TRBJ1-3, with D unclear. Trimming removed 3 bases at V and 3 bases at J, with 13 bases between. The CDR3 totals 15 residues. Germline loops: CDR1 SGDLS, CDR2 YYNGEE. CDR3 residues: CASSDTRSVGNTIYF. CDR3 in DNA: TGTGCCAGCAGCGACACCCGCAGTGTTGGAAACACCATATATTTT. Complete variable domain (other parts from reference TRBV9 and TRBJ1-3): DSGVTQTPKHLITATGQRVTLRCSPRSGDLSVYWYQQSLDQGLQFLIQYYNGEERAKGNILERFSAQQFPDLHSELNLSSLELGDSALYFCASSDTRSVGNTIYFGEGSWLTVV.

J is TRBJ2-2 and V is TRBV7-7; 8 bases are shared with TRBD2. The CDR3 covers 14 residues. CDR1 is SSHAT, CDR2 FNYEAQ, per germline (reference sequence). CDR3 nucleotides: TGTGCTACCTCGGGGGGGGCGAACACCGGGGAGCTGTTTTTT. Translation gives CATSGGANTGELFF.

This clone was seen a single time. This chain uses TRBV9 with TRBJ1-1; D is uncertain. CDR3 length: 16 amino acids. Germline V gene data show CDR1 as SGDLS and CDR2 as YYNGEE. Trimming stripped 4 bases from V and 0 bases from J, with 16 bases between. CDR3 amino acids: CASSPPELGVNTEAFF. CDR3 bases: TGTGCCAGCAGCCCCCCTGAACTGGGAGTGAACACTGAAGCTTTCTTT.

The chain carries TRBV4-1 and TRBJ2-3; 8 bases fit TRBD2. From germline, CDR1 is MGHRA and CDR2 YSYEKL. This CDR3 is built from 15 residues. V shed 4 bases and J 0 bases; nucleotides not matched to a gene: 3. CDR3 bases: TGCGCCAGCAGCCCTTTAGCGGGAAGCACAGATACGCAGTATTTT. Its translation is CASSPLAGSTDTQYF.

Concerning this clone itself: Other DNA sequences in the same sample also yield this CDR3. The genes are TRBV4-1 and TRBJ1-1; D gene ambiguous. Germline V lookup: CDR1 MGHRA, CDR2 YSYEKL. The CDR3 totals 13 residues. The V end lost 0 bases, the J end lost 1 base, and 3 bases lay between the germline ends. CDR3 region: CASSQDGNTEAFF. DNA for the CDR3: TGCGCCAGCAGCCAAGACGGGAACACTGAAGCTTTCTTT.

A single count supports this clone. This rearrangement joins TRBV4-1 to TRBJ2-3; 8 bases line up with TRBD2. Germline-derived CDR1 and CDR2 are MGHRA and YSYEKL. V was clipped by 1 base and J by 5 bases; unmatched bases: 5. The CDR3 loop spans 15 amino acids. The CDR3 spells CASSQGRAGVDTQYF. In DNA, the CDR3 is TGCGCCAGCAGCCAAGGGCGAGCGGGGGTAGATACGCAGTATTTT.

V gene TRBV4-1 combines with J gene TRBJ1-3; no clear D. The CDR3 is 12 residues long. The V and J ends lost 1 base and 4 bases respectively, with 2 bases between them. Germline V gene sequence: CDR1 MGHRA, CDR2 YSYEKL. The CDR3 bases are TGCGCCAGCAGCCAAGGAGGAAACACCATATATTTT. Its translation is CASSQGGNTIYF.

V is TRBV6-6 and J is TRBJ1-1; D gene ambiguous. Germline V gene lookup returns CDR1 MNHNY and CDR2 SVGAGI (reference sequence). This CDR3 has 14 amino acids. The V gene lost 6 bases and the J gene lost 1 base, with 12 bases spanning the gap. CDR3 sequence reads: CASRDHDWNTEAFF. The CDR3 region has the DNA TGTGCCAGCAGAGACCACGACTGGAACACTGAAGCTTTCTTT.

CDR3 DNA sequence: TGTGCCAGCAGCTTATGGGGGGCTGGAAACACCATATATTTT. This sequence encodes CASSLWGAGNTIYF. The rearrangement uses TRBV7-6 and TRBJ1-3; D possibly corresponds to TRBD1 (5 bases). Trimming shortened V by 2 bases and J by 2 bases, and 7 bases separated the two germline ends. Germline CDR1 is SGHVS and CDR2 is FNYEAQ. This CDR3 has 14 residues.

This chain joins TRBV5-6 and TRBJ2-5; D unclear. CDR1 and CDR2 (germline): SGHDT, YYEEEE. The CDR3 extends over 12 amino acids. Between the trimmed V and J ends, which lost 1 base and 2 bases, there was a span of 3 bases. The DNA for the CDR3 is TGTGCCAGCAGCTTGTTGCAAGAGACCCAGTACTTC. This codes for CASSLLQETQYF.

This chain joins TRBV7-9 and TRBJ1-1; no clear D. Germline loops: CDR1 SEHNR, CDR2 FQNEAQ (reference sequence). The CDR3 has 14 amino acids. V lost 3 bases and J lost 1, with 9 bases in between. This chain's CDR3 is CASSFGLENTEAFF. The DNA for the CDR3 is TGTGCCAGCAGCTTTGGACTAGAGAACACTGAAGCTTTCTTT.

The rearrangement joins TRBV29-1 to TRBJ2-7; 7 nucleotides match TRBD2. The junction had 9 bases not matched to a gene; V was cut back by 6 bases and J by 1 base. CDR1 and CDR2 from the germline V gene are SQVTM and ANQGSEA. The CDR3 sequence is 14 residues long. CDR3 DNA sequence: TGCAGCGTCGGCGGGGGTGAAGTATCCTACGAGCAGTACTTC. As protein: CSVGGGEVSYEQYF.

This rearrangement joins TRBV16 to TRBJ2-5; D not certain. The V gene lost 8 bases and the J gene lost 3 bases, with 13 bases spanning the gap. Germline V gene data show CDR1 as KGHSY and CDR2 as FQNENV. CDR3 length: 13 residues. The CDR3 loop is CASAAGQKETQYF. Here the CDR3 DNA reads TGTGCCAGCGCCGCTGGGCAAAAAGAGACCCAGTACTTC.

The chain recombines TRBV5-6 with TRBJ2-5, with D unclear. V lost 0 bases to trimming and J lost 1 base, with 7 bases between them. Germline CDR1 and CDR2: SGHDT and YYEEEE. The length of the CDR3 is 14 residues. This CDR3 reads CASSLVGPQETQYF. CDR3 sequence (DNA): TGTGCCAGCAGCTTGGTAGGACCCCAAGAGACCCAGTACTTC.